This note documents a single TCR beta chain sequence. As yet, its antigen is unknown. The PCR had 60 Vbeta and 13 Jbeta primers. Some clones are missing from TCRdb's copy, which holds only in-frame ones; the method was immunoSEQ multiplex PCR. The sample shows over 150,000 clones, roughly 82% of them seen only once. The data were obtained in a study of cytomegalovirus exposure and HLA in healthy donors. Findings and limits, study-wide: Trimming of TCR beta V- and J-genes showed a link, identified in a later analysis, to a missense DCLRE1C variant.

The J segment lost 2 bases and the V segment lost 8 bases, leaving 5 bases of the junction unmatched. The CDR3 is 13 amino acids. CDR1 SNHLY and CDR2 FYNNEI come from the germline V gene. The chain recombines TRBV2 with TRBJ2-7; 8 bases are a match to TRBD1. The TCR sequence derives from a girl aged 2-9 years in good health and CMV-seropositive. Material: PBMCs. The CDR3 here is CASAGQDPYEQYF. CDR3 nucleotides: TGTGCCAGCGCGGGACAGGACCCCTACGAGCAGTACTTC.